The present T cell receptor (beta chain) was sequenced within a study of HIV-infected patients and healthy controls. This CDR3 contains 14 residues. CDR1 is SGDLS and CDR2 is YYNGEE in the germline V gene. V gave up 4 bases and J gave up 4 bases, with 14 bases separating them. This clonotype appeared a few times. Each CDR3 protein is one row after TCRdb ran MiXCR on the 5' RACE reads. The sample lists about 64,000 distinct CDR3 sequences, roughly 21% occurring once. The sequence came from a human donor in good health. The sequenced material came from CD4+ T cells from blood. The chain couples TRBV9 to TRBJ1-2; D gene unclear. The CDR3 DNA is TGTGCCAGCAGCCAGGAACGTCTTGTCTATGGCTACACCTTC. This sequence encodes CASSQERLVYGYTF.